Below are 15 T cell receptor beta chains sequenced from a single sample in a study of CDR3 diversity in severe acne (dated by TCRdb to between 2018 and 2020). Library construction relied on PCR. The data were produced on an Illumina HiSeq 2000. TCRdb took the public reads, trimmed them with fastp at Q25, ran MiXCR for clone calling and kept in-frame beta chains. Entries that share a CDR3 protein sequence are merged under the most common genes and DNA. The sample table contains 85,000 to 120,000 distinct CDR3 sequences; only one count was recorded for 51% of them. Around 12% of the sample is in the top ten clones. Specimen: blood. These receptors originate from a male donor with acne.

The chain combines TRBV6-1 with TRBJ1-1, with D perhaps matching TRBD1 (5 bases). V shed 3 bases and J shed 4 bases, with 12 bases lying between them. CDR1 is MNHNS and CDR2 is SASEGT in the germline V gene. The CDR3 runs to 14 residues. The CDR3 is CASSEPGKSTEAFF. CDR3 nucleotides: TGTGCCAGCAGTGAGCCAGGGAAAAGCACTGAAGCTTTCTTT.

Regarding this clonotype: The DNA is omitted, as the CDR3 cannot be located on it reliably, and the CDR3 follows TCRdb's listing. The CDR3: CASSFYICSASKTEYEQYF. This chain uses TRBV5-1 with TRBJ2-7. The CDR3 is made up of 19 amino acids, end residues included. Germline V gene sequence: CDR1 SGHRS, CDR2 YFSETQ.

The rearrangement uses TRBV7-9 and TRBJ2-5; weak D call: TRBD1 (5 bases). Germline V CDR1 and CDR2: SEHNR, FQNEAQ (reference sequence). The ends were cut back, 2 bases at V and 3 bases at J, with 10 bases in the middle. The CDR3 consists of 14 residues. The CDR3 protein is CASSLLTGEETQYF. As DNA, the CDR3 is TGTGCCAGCAGCTTATTAACAGGTGAAGAGACCCAGTACTTC.

This clonotype has only a few counts. J is TRBJ1-1 and V is TRBV5-6, with no clear D. Germline V CDR1 and CDR2: SGHDT, YYEEEE. CDR3 length equals 12 residues. V gave up 4 bases and J gave up 7 bases, with 11 bases separating them. The chain's CDR3 is CASSLQINEAFF. CDR3 bases: TGTGCCAGCAGCCTGCAAATAAATGAAGCTTTCTTT. Together with reference TRBV5-6 and TRBJ1-1, the CDR3 gives the full variable domain: DAGVTQSPTHLIKTRGQQVTLRCSPKSGHDTVSWYQQALGQGPQFIFQYYEEEERQRGNFPDRFSGHQFPNYSSELNVNALLLGDSALYLCASSLQINEAFFGQGTRLTVV.

The genes are TRBV20-1 and TRBJ2-7, with no clear D. V was trimmed by 5 bases and J by 6 bases, leaving 14 bases between them. Germline loops: CDR1 DFQATT, CDR2 SNEGSKA (reference sequence). The CDR3 runs to 12 residues. CDR3 DNA: TGCAGTGCTCCCTTCTTTGGCAGCGAGCAGTACTTC. Protein: CSAPFFGSEQYF.

This clonotype turned up a few times. The chain employs TRBV20-1 and TRBJ2-7; 9 nucleotides match TRBD2. From germline, CDR1 is DFQATT and CDR2 SNEGSKA (reference sequence). V lost 3 bases and J lost 9; bases outside the gene matches: 24. The CDR3 has 18 residues. Here the CDR3 DNA reads TGCAGTGCTAGGACCGCCGGGACTAGTGGGACTAGCCCGCGTGTGCAGTACTTC. Translation gives CSARTAGTSGTSPRVQYF.

Ten or more counts support this clonotype. The chain employs TRBV3-1 and TRBJ2-1; the D gene could be TRBD1 or TRBD2 (5 bases each). The CDR3 extends over 14 amino acids. With 4 bases removed from V and 6 bases from J, the gap between germline ends came to 13 bases. Per the germline V gene, CDR1 is LGHDT and CDR2 is YNNKEL (reference sequence). The CDR3 nucleotides read TGTGCCAGCAGCCGCTCCGGGACCGCCAATGAGCAGTTCTTC. It is translated as CASSRSGTANEQFF.

The J gene is TRBJ2-7, the V gene TRBV19, with TRBD1 matching over 7 bases. The closer fit of TRBJ2-5 to the DNA end suggests the J call may be wrong. Germline V gene data show CDR1 as LNHDA and CDR2 as SQIVND (reference sequence). The CDR3 is 14 residues long. The CDR3 is CASSIEGTEETQYF. The DNA of the CDR3 is TGTGCCAGTAGTATAGAGGGGACAGAAGAGACCCAGTACTTC.

With respect to this clonotype: Without the conserved terminal phenylalanine or tryptophan, this CDR3 likely stems from a read error. The limits of the CDR3 on the DNA are not certain, so only TCRdb's listed CDR3 is given. This CDR3 is CASNAGGAGYTFGS. This chain joins TRBV2 and TRBJ1-6; TRBD1, the table's D call, was not compared with the DNA. The length of the CDR3 is 14 amino acids, counting both ends. Per the germline V gene, CDR1 is SNHLY and CDR2 is FYNNEI.

The sample holds a few counts of this clonotype. The CDR3 nucleotides are TGTGCCAGCAGTCTGGGCGGGACCCCTCAAGAGACCCAGTACTTC. It translates to CASSLGGTPQETQYF. V gene TRBV25-1 combines with J gene TRBJ2-5, with D possibly matching TRBD2 (6 bases). Germline V gene data show CDR1 as MGHDK and CDR2 as SYGVNS. The CDR3 spans 15 residues. V dropped 5 bases and J dropped 2 bases, with 15 bases sitting between them. Complete variable domain (other parts from reference TRBV25-1 and TRBJ2-5): EADIYQTPRYLVIGTGKKITLECSQTMGHDKMYWYQQDPGMELHLIHYSYGVNSTEKGDLSSESTVSRIRTEHFPLTLESARPSHTSQYLCASSLGGTPQETQYFGPGTRLLVL.

The rearrangement links TRBV12-3 or TRBV12-4 to TRBJ2-3, with D uncertain. Deletions cut 5 bases from V and 6 bases from J, with 6 bases between. This CDR3 is 11 amino acids long. This CDR3 reads CASSSDDTQYF. The CDR3 DNA sequence: TGTGCCAGCAGTAGCGATGATACGCAGTATTTT.

This clonotype was detected ten times or more. The chain links TRBV7-6 to TRBJ2-5, with TRBD2 matching over 11 bases. This CDR3 region has 14 residues. The germline V gene encodes CDR1 SGHVS and CDR2 FNYEAQ. The V segment lost 5 bases and the J segment 4 bases; nucleotides outside the gene matches: 3. The CDR3 DNA follows: TGTGCCAGCAGCACCGGACTAGCGGGAGAGACCCAGTACTTC. It codes for CASSTGLAGETQYF.

The chain has TRBV15 and TRBJ2-7, with 9 bases fitting TRBD1. Trimming took 3 bases from V and 3 from J; bases not matched to a gene: 6. The CDR3 extends over 15 amino acids. The germline V gene has CDR1 LNHNV and CDR2 YYDKDF (reference sequence). This chain's CDR3 is CATSSEGTGSYEQYF. The DNA for the CDR3 is TGTGCCACCAGCAGCGAAGGGACAGGGAGCTACGAGCAGTACTTC.

The rearrangement uses TRBV6-5 and TRBJ2-3; TRBD2 matches at 10 bases. The CDR3 has 18 residues. Germline CDR1 MNHEY, CDR2 SVGAGI. J lost 3 bases, V lost 0 bases, and 9 bases had no gene match. CDR3 coding DNA: TGTGCCAGCAGTTACTCCCTTCCGGGACTAGCGCGAACAGATACGCAGTATTTT. Translation gives CASSYSLPGLARTDTQYF.

This clonotype has a count of ten or more. V is TRBV7-9 and J is TRBJ2-1; 9 bases fit TRBD1. The CDR3 sequence is 15 residues long. Germline V gene sequence: CDR1 SEHNR, CDR2 FQNEAQ (reference sequence). V shed 3 bases and J 5 bases; nucleotides not matched to a gene: 5. CDR3 protein: CASSLNRGLNNEQFF. CDR3 coding DNA: TGTGCCAGCAGCTTGAACAGGGGGCTTAACAATGAGCAGTTCTTC.